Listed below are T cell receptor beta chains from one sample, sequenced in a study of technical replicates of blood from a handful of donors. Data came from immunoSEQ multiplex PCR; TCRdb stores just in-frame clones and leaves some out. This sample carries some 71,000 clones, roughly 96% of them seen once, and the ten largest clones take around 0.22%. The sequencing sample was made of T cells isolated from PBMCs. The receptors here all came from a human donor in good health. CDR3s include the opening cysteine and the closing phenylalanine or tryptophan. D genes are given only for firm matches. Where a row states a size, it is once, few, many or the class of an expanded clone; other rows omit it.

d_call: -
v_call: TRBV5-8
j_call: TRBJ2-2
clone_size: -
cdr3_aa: CASSSGSAGTGELFF
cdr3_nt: TGTGCCAGCAGCTCGGGCTCGGCGGGGACCGGGGAGCTGTTTTTT

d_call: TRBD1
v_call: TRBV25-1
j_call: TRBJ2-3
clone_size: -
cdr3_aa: CASRDRGLVGDTQYF
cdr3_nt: TGTGCCAGCAGGGACAGGGGGCTGGTAGGAGATACGCAGTATTTT

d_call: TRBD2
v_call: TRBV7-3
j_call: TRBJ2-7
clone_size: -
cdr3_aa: CASSSLTGTSRNEQYF
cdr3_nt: TGTGCCAGCAGCTCTCTCACCGGGACTAGTAGGAACGAGCAGTACTTC

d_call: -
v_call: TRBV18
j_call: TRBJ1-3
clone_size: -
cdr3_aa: CASSPGGPISGNTIYF
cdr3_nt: TGTGCCAGCTCACCCGGAGGTCCTATCTCTGGAAACACCATATATTTT

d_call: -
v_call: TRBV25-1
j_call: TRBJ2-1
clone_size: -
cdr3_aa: CASSEWDSVYNEQFF
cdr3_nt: TGTGCCAGCAGTGAATGGGACTCTGTCTACAATGAGCAGTTCTTC

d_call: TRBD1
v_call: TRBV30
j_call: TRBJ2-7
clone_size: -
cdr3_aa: CAWESGLGQGLHEQYF
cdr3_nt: TGTGCCTGGGAATCTGGTCTTGGACAGGGTCTCCACGAGCAGTACTTC

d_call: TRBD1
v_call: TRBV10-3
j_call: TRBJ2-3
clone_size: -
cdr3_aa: CAIRPGTGTDTQYF
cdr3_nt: TGTGCCATCCGACCCGGGACAGGGACAGATACGCAGTATTTT

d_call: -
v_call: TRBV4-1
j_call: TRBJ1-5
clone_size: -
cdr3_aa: CASSQGGARYSNQPQHF
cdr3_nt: TGCGCCAGCAGCCAGGGGGGGGCCCGTTATAGCAATCAGCCCCAGCATTTT

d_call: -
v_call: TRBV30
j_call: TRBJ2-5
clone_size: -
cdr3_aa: CAWSAPRRGQETQYF
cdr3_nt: TGTGCCTGGAGTGCCCCTAGAAGGGGCCAAGAGACCCAGTACTTC

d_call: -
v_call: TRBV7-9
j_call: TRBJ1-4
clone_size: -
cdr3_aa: CASSLNWVGGRGHEKLFF
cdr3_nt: TGTGCCAGCAGCCTGAACTGGGTTGGGGGCCGCGGTCATGAAAAACTGTTTTTT

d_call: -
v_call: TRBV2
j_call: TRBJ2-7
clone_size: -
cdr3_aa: CASSEISTGSYEQYF
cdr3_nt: TGTGCCAGCAGTGAAATCTCCACAGGGAGCTACGAGCAGTACTTC

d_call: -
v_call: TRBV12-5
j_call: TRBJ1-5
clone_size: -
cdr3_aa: CASVLRLGGPHQPQHF
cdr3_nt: TGTGCTAGTGTCCTCCGTCTGGGGGGACCCCATCAGCCCCAGCATTTT

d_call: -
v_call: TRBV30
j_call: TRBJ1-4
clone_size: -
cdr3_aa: CAWSARVFNEKLFF
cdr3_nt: TGTGCCTGGAGTGCGCGGGTCTTTAATGAAAAACTGTTTTTT

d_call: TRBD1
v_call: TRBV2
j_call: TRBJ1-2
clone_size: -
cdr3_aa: CASSEPRDRNPRDYGYTF
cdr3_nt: TGTGCCAGCAGTGAACCACGGGACAGAAACCCCCGGGACTATGGCTACACCTTC

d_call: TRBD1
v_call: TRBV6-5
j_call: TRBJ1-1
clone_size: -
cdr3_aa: CASNQGAGAEAFF
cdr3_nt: TGTGCCAGCAACCAGGGGGCTGGGGCTGAAGCTTTCTTT

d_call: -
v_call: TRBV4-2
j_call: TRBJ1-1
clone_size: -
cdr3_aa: CASSQGQGPNTEAFF
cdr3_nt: TGTGCCAGCAGCCAGGGGCAGGGGCCGAACACTGAAGCTTTCTTT

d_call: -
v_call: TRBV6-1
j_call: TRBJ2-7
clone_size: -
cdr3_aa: CASSEFSGWEQYF
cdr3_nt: TGTGCCAGCAGTGAATTCTCGGGATGGGAGCAGTACTTC

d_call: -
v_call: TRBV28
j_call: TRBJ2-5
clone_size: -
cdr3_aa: CASKNRGGETQYF
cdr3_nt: TGTGCCAGCAAAAACAGGGGAGGAGAGACCCAGTACTTC

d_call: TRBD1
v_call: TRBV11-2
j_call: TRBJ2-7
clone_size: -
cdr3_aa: CASSRGQGVIDEQYF
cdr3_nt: TGTGCCAGCAGCCGTGGACAGGGGGTCATCGACGAGCAGTACTTC

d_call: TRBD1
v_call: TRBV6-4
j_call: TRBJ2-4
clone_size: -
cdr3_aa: CASTIDREFINIQYF
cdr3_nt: TGTGCCAGCACAATCGACAGGGAATTTATAAACATTCAGTACTTC

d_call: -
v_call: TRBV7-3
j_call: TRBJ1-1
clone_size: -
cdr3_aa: CASSNTGGGQAFF
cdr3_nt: TGTGCCAGCAGCAACACTGGGGGGGGCCAAGCTTTCTTT

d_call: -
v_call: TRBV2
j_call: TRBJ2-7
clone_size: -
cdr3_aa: CASSEGTDTYEQYF
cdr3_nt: TGTGCCAGCAGTGAAGGGACAGACACCTACGAGCAGTACTTC

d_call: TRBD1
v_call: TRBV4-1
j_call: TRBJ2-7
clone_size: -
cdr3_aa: CASSQTDRAYEQYF
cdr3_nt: TGCGCCAGCAGCCAAACGGACAGGGCCTACGAGCAGTACTTC

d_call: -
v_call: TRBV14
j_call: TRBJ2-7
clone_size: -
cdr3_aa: CASRGLYSYEQYF
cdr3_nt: TGTGCCAGCAGGGGGCTCTACTCCTACGAGCAGTACTTC

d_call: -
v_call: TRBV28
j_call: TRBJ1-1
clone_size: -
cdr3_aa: CASSSPNTEAFF
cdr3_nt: TGTGCCAGCAGTTCCCCAAACACTGAAGCTTTCTTT

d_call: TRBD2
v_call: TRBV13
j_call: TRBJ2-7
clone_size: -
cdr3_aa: CASSSRTGASGGKYYEQYF
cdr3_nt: TGTGCCAGCAGTTCTCGGACAGGCGCTAGCGGGGGGAAATACTACGAGCAGTACTTC

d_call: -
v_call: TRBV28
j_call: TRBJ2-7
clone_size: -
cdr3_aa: CASSSVSYEQYF
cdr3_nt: TGTGCCAGCAGTTCCGTCAGCTACGAGCAGTACTTC

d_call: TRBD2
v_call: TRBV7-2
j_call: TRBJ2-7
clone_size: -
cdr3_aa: CASSNRAAGGHEQYF
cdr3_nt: TGTGCCAGCAGTAACCGAGCGGCGGGAGGGCACGAGCAGTACTTC

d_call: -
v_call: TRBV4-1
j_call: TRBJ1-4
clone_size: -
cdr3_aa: CASSRGSATNEKLFF
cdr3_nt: TGCGCCAGCAGCCGAGGATCGGCAACTAATGAAAAACTGTTTTTT

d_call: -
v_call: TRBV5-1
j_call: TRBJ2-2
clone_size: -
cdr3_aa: CASSRAGELFF
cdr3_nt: TGCGCCAGCAGCCGGGCCGGGGAGCTGTTTTTT

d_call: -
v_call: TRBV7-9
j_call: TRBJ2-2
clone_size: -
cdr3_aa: CASSLFQRSYTGELFF
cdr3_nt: TGTGCCAGCAGCTTATTTCAAAGGAGTTACACCGGGGAGCTGTTTTTT

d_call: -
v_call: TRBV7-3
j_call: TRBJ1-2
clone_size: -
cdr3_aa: CASSESHLSGYTF
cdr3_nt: TGTGCCAGCAGCGAATCCCATCTAAGCGGCTACACCTTC

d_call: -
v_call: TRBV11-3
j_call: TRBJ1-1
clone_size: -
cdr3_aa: CASSPPSLAEAFF
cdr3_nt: TGTGCCAGCAGCCCCCCTTCACTGGCTGAAGCTTTCTTT

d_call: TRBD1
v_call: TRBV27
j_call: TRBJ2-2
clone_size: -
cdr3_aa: CASSPGQGRSNTGELFF
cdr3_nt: TGTGCCAGCAGTCCGGGACAGGGCCGATCGAACACCGGGGAGCTGTTTTTT

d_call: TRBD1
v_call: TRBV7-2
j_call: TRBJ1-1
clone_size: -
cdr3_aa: CASSLQGEGTEAFF
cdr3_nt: TGTGCCAGCAGTTTGCAGGGGGAAGGCACTGAAGCTTTCTTT

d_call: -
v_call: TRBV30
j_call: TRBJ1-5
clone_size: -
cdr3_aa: CAWSARSNQPQHF
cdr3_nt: TGTGCCTGGAGTGCCAGGAGCAATCAGCCCCAGCATTTT

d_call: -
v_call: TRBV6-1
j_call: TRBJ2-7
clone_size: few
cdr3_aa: CASSERGASRYEQYF
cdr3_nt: TGTGCCAGCAGTGAACGGGGGGCGTCTCGGTACGAGCAGTACTTC

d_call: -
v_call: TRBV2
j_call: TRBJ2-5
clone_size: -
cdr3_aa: CASSVQGRAETQYF
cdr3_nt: TGTGCCAGCAGTGTCCAAGGCAGGGCAGAGACCCAGTACTTC

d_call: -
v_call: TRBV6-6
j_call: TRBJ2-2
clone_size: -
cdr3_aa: CASSRHPNTGELFF
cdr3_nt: TGTGCCAGCTCTCGACATCCGAACACCGGGGAGCTGTTTTTT

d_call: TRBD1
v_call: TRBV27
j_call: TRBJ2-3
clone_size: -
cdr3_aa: CASSPGTGGTDTQYF
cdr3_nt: TGTGCCAGCAGCCCCGGGACAGGGGGCACAGATACGCAGTATTTT

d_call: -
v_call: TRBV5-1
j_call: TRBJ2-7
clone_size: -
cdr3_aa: CASSLDSSDEQYF
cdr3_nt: TGCGCCAGCAGCTTGGATAGCTCTGACGAGCAGTACTTC

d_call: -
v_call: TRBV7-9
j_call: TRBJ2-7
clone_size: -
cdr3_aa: CASSLVQSYEQYF
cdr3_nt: TGTGCCAGCAGCTTAGTACAGTCCTACGAGCAGTACTTC

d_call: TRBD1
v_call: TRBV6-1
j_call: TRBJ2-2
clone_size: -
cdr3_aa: CASSVARGSGELFF
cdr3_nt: TGTGCCAGCAGTGTTGCCAGGGGGTCCGGGGAGCTGTTTTTT

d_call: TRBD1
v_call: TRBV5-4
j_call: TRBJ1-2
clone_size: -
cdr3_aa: CASSSGTANYGYTF
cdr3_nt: TGTGCCAGCAGCTCCGGGACAGCCAACTATGGCTACACCTTC